This TCR beta chain appears in the sequencing data of a study of T-cell reconstitution after alpha-beta-depleted transplantation in children. In this sample, this clonotype turned up a few times. A TCRbeta library incorporating unique molecular identifiers was prepared. TCRdb fed the PCR reads into MiXCR, producing one record per CDR3 protein. The sample includes approximately 430,000 distinct CDR3 sequences, 16% of them seen just once. The sequences come from PBMCs, mostly from graft donor cells, collected 360 days after TCRalphabeta/CD19-depleted stem cell transplant. This clonotype originated in a boy younger than two who had a stem cell transplant for Wiskott-Aldrich syndrome, so the T cells may come from the graft donor.

The chain's CDR3 is CASSLRPTDTQYF. CDR3 sequence (DNA): TGCGCCAGCAGCTTAAGACCGACAGATACGCAGTATTTT. This sequence joins TRBV5-1 and TRBJ2-3, with unresolved D. CDR3 length: 13 residues. Per germline, CDR1 SGHRS and CDR2 YFSETQ. V shed 2 bases and J shed 3 bases, with 7 bases lying between them.